A selection of T cell receptor beta chains follows, all from one sample in a study of cytomegalovirus exposure and HLA in healthy donors. The table came from immunoSEQ multiplex PCR; TCRdb's copy has only in-frame clones and leaves some out. The table lists 130,000 to 150,000 clones, approximately 80% of them singletons. Sequenced sample: PBMCs. These receptors all stem from a man younger than 40 in good health and CMV-seropositive. CDR3s include the opening cysteine and the closing phenylalanine or tryptophan. The D gene is left open where the match is weak. Size tells how often a clone was seen (once, few, many) or the class of an expanded clone, and some rows leave it out.

d_gene: NA; abundance: NA; j_gene: TRBJ2-7; v_gene: TRBV15; CDR3nt: TGTGCCACCAGCAGAGGGAAGACAGTTGGCTACGAGCAGTACTTC; CDR3aa: CATSRGKTVGYEQYF
d_gene: TRBD2; abundance: NA; j_gene: TRBJ2-7; v_gene: TRBV6-5; CDR3nt: TGTGCCAGCAGTTATGGGACTAGCGGAACCTACGAGCAGTACTTC; CDR3aa: CASSYGTSGTYEQYF
d_gene: TRBD2; abundance: NA; j_gene: TRBJ2-1; v_gene: TRBV25-1; CDR3nt: TGTGCCAGCAGTGAGCGGGGGGACTTTTGCCAGTTCTTC; CDR3aa: CASSERGDFCQFF
d_gene: TRBD1; abundance: NA; j_gene: TRBJ2-5; v_gene: TRBV4-1; CDR3nt: TGCGCCAGCAGCCGGGGTTCAAGGGACAGAGAAGAGACCCAGTACTTC; CDR3aa: CASSRGSRDREETQYF
d_gene: NA; abundance: NA; j_gene: TRBJ1-1; v_gene: TRBV28; CDR3nt: TGTGCCAGCAGTTTGGGGGGAAGAGAAGCTTTCTTT; CDR3aa: CASSLGGREAFF
d_gene: NA; abundance: NA; j_gene: TRBJ2-5; v_gene: TRBV9; CDR3nt: TGTGCCAGCAGCGTAGGAGGTAGGGGAGAGACCCAGTACTTC; CDR3aa: CASSVGGRGETQYF
d_gene: NA; abundance: NA; j_gene: TRBJ1-1; v_gene: TRBV29-1; CDR3nt: TGCAGCGCCGCGGTAACTGAAGCTTTCTTT; CDR3aa: CSAAVTEAFF
d_gene: NA; abundance: NA; j_gene: TRBJ1-1; v_gene: TRBV5-6; CDR3nt: TGTGCCAGCAGCTTGGTTCAGGGAAGGGACACTGAAGCTTTCTTT; CDR3aa: CASSLVQGRDTEAFF
d_gene: NA; abundance: NA; j_gene: TRBJ2-1; v_gene: TRBV30; CDR3nt: TGTGCCTGGAGTGTAGAGGTGGCGCAGTTCTTC; CDR3aa: CAWSVEVAQFF
d_gene: NA; abundance: NA; j_gene: TRBJ2-2; v_gene: TRBV9; CDR3nt: TGTGCCAGCAGCGTCCCTAGCGCGAACACCGGGGAGCTGTTTTTT; CDR3aa: CASSVPSANTGELFF
d_gene: TRBD2; abundance: NA; j_gene: TRBJ2-5; v_gene: TRBV5-1; CDR3nt: TGCGCCAGCAGCTTTAGCGGGGTCCAAGAGACCCAGTACTTC; CDR3aa: CASSFSGVQETQYF
d_gene: NA; abundance: NA; j_gene: TRBJ2-7; v_gene: TRBV28; CDR3nt: TGTGCCAGCAGTCCGACAGGTCGGGACGAGCAGTACTTC; CDR3aa: CASSPTGRDEQYF
d_gene: NA; abundance: few; j_gene: TRBJ1-1; v_gene: TRBV7-9; CDR3nt: TGTGCCAGCAGCGCGGACAGACCGAACACTGAAGCTTTCTTT; CDR3aa: CASSADRPNTEAFF
d_gene: TRBD2; abundance: NA; j_gene: TRBJ2-7; v_gene: TRBV7-9; CDR3nt: TGTGCCAGCAGCTCTCCGCGGGGGGGGACCTATGAGCAGTACTTC; CDR3aa: CASSSPRGGTYEQYF
d_gene: NA; abundance: NA; j_gene: TRBJ1-1; v_gene: TRBV4-3; CDR3nt: TGCGCCAGCAGCCAGGGCATTAGCACTGAAGCTTTCTTT; CDR3aa: CASSQGISTEAFF
d_gene: NA; abundance: NA; j_gene: TRBJ1-3; v_gene: TRBV5-1; CDR3nt: TGCGCCAGCAGCTGGGGAAGCGGTGGAAACACCATATATTTT; CDR3aa: CASSWGSGGNTIYF
d_gene: NA; abundance: NA; j_gene: TRBJ2-3; v_gene: TRBV6-5; CDR3nt: TGTGCCAGCAGTTACCTACGTGCGCCAGATACGCAGTATTTT; CDR3aa: CASSYLRAPDTQYF
d_gene: TRBD2; abundance: NA; j_gene: TRBJ2-1; v_gene: TRBV6-4; CDR3nt: TGTGCCAGCAGCATCAGGGCGGGGGGGTTTAATGAGCAGTTCTTC; CDR3aa: CASSIRAGGFNEQFF
d_gene: NA; abundance: few; j_gene: TRBJ2-5; v_gene: TRBV28; CDR3nt: TGTGCCAGCCCCGGAGTGGGGCGCCAAGAGACCCAGTACTTC; CDR3aa: CASPGVGRQETQYF
d_gene: TRBD1; abundance: NA; j_gene: TRBJ1-3; v_gene: TRBV7-2; CDR3nt: TGTGCCAGCAGACCAGGGGGCAGAGGAAACACCATATATTTT; CDR3aa: CASRPGGRGNTIYF
d_gene: NA; abundance: NA; j_gene: TRBJ1-1; v_gene: TRBV18; CDR3nt: TGTGCCAGCTCACAGGGGGGGTACACTGAAGCTTTCTTT; CDR3aa: CASSQGGYTEAFF
d_gene: NA; abundance: NA; j_gene: TRBJ2-7; v_gene: TRBV29-1; CDR3nt: TGCAGCGTTGGTCAGGGAAGGGGCTACGAGCAGTACTTC; CDR3aa: CSVGQGRGYEQYF
d_gene: NA; abundance: NA; j_gene: TRBJ1-4; v_gene: TRBV12-5; CDR3nt: TGTGCTAGTGGTTTATATCGCCGGGTGGGTGGTGAAAAACTGTTTTTT; CDR3aa: CASGLYRRVGGEKLFF
d_gene: TRBD2; abundance: NA; j_gene: TRBJ2-3; v_gene: TRBV7-6; CDR3nt: TGTGCCAGCAGCTCCTATCATGGGGGGGAGGGCGTTCGAGATACGCAGTATTTT; CDR3aa: CASSSYHGGEGVRDTQYF
d_gene: NA; abundance: few; j_gene: TRBJ1-6; v_gene: TRBV5-1; CDR3nt: TGCGCCAGCAGCTTAGGGACTGTTTCACCCCTCCACTTT; CDR3aa: CASSLGTVSPLHF
d_gene: NA; abundance: NA; j_gene: TRBJ2-7; v_gene: TRBV6-5; CDR3nt: TGTGCCAGCAGTTACTTGACATCTCCCTACGAGCAGTACTTC; CDR3aa: CASSYLTSPYEQYF
d_gene: TRBD1; abundance: NA; j_gene: TRBJ1-5; v_gene: TRBV4-2; CDR3nt: TGTGCCAGCAGCCGAGACAGGGTTAGCAATCAGCCCCAGCATTTT; CDR3aa: CASSRDRVSNQPQHF
d_gene: TRBD1; abundance: NA; j_gene: TRBJ1-1; v_gene: TRBV4-3; CDR3nt: TGCGCCAGCAGCCAGCAGACAGGGCGAAGAGGTGAAGCTTTCTTT; CDR3aa: CASSQQTGRRGEAFF
d_gene: NA; abundance: NA; j_gene: TRBJ1-1; v_gene: TRBV29-1; CDR3nt: TGCAGCGCGTTTGACACTGAAGCTTTCTTT; CDR3aa: CSAFDTEAFF
d_gene: NA; abundance: NA; j_gene: TRBJ2-7; v_gene: TRBV6-6; CDR3nt: TGTGCCAGCAGTCTAGGACAGCACTACGAGCAGTACTTC; CDR3aa: CASSLGQHYEQYF
d_gene: NA; abundance: once; j_gene: TRBJ1-2; v_gene: TRBV12-5; CDR3nt: TGTGCTAGTGGTTTTGACAGTAACTATGGCTACACCTTC; CDR3aa: CASGFDSNYGYTF